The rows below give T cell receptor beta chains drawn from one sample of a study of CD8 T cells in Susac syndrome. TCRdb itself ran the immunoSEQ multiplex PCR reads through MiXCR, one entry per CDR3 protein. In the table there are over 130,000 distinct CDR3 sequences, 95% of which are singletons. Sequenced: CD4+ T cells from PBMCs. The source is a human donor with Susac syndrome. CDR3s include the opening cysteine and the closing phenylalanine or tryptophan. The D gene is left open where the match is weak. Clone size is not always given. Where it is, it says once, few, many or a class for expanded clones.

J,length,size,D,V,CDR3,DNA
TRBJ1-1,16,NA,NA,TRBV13,CASSIRTVQLFTEAFF,TGTGCCAGCAGCATAAGGACAGTGCAACTTTTCACTGAAGCTTTCTTT
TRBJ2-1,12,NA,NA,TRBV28,CATRTDSFRQFF,TGTGCCACACGAACCGACTCTTTCAGGCAGTTCTTC
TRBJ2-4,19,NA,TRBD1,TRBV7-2,CASSQIPRQGALSKNIQYF,TGTGCCAGCAGCCAGATCCCTCGACAGGGGGCGTTATCCAAAAACATTCAGTACTTC
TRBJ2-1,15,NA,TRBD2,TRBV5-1,CASSLATSGPNEQFF,TGCGCCAGCAGCTTGGCGACTAGCGGGCCAAATGAGCAGTTCTTC
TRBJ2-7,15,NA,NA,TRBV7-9,CASSFTLRSEYEQYF,TGTGCCAGCAGCTTCACCTTGAGAAGTGAGTACGAGCAGTACTTC
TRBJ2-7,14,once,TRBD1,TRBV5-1,CASSWTGEGYEQYF,TGCGCCAGCAGTTGGACAGGGGAAGGGTACGAGCAGTACTTC
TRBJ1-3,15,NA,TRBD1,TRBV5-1,CASSTGQASGNTIYF,TGCGCCAGCAGCACCGGACAGGCCTCTGGAAACACCATATATTTT
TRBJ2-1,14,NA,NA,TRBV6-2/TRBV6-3,CASSYTGTLVEQFF,TGTGCCAGCAGTTACACCGGAACTTTAGTTGAGCAGTTCTTC
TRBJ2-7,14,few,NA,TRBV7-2,CASYAVRKSYEQYF,TGTGCCAGTTACGCCGTGCGCAAATCCTACGAGCAGTACTTC
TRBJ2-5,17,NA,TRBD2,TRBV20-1,CSARPRRRGGPQETQYF,TGCAGTGCTAGACCCCGGAGGCGGGGGGGCCCCCAAGAGACCCAGTACTTC
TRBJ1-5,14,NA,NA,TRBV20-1,CSAKEQGGNQPQHF,TGCAGTGCTAAGGAACAGGGTGGCAATCAGCCCCAGCATTTT
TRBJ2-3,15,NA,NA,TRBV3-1,CASSQASSGADTQYF,TGTGCCAGCAGCCAAGCTTCATCGGGGGCAGATACGCAGTATTTT
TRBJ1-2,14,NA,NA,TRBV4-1,CASSHETGAGGYTF,TGCGCCAGCAGCCACGAGACGGGGGCGGGTGGCTACACCTTC
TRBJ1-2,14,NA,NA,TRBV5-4,CASSRDGEVYGYTF,TGTGCCAGCAGTCGGGACGGGGAAGTCTATGGCTACACCTTC
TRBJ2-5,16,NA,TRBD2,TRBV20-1,CSARGLAGVSGETQYF,TGCAGTGCCAGGGGACTAGCGGGAGTGTCGGGAGAGACCCAGTACTTC
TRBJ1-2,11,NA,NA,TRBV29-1,CSVQGVHGYTF,TGCAGCGTGCAGGGTGTGCACGGCTACACCTTC
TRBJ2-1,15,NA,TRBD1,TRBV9,CASSGRDRSYNEQFF,TGTGCCAGCAGCGGCCGGGACAGGTCATACAATGAGCAGTTCTTC
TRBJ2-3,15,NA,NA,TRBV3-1,CASSPNRPSTDTQYF,TGTGCCAGCAGCCCCAACAGACCTAGCACAGATACGCAGTATTTT
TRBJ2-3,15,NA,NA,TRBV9,CASSVTPVSTDTQYF,TGTGCCAGCAGCGTAACGCCCGTGAGCACAGATACGCAGTATTTT
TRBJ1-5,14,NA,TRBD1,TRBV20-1,CSASRDRGDQPQHF,TGCAGTGCTAGCCGGGACAGGGGTGATCAGCCCCAGCATTTT
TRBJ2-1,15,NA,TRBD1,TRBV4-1,CASSQHGQGADEQFF,TGCGCCAGCAGCCAACACGGACAGGGGGCAGATGAGCAGTTCTTC
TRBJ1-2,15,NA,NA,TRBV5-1,CASSLTGPETYGYTF,TGCGCCAGCAGCTTGACAGGGCCGGAGACCTATGGCTACACCTTC
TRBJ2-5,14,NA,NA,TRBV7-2,CASSFFRERETQYF,TGTGCCAGCAGCTTTTTCCGGGAGAGGGAGACCCAGTACTTC
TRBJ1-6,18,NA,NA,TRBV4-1,CASSHVGPEEIHNSPLHF,TGCGCCAGCAGCCATGTAGGCCCCGAGGAAATCCATAATTCACCCCTCCACTTT
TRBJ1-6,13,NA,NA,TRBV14,CASSQVPDSPLHF,TGTGCCAGCAGCCAAGTTCCGGATTCACCCCTCCACTTT
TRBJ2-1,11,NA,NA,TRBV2,CASRAYNEQFF,TGTGCCAGCAGAGCGTACAATGAGCAGTTCTTC
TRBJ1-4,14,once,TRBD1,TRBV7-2,CASSWDRRNEKLFF,TGTGCCAGCAGCTGGGACAGACGTAATGAAAAACTGTTTTTT
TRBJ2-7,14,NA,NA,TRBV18,CASSPLSPTGEQYF,TGTGCCAGCTCACCACTGAGCCCCACCGGGGAGCAGTACTTC
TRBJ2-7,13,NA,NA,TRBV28,CASSGTPTYEQYF,TGTGCCAGCTCCGGGACACCTACCTACGAGCAGTACTTC
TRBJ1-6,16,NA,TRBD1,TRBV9,CASSVEQGAGNSPLHF,TGTGCCAGCAGCGTAGAACAGGGGGCAGGCAATTCACCCCTCCACTTT
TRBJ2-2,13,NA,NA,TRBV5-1,CASSLEVTGELFF,TGCGCCAGCAGCTTGGAGGTCACCGGGGAGCTGTTTTTT
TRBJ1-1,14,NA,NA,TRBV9,CASSGVERTAGAFF,TGTGCCAGCAGCGGAGTAGAGAGGACAGCCGGAGCTTTCTTT
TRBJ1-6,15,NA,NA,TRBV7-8,CASSLGQPYNSPLHF,TGTGCCAGCAGCCTAGGACAGCCTTATAATTCACCCCTCCACTTT
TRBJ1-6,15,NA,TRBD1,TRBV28,CASSPIDRVGSPLHF,TGTGCCAGCAGTCCGATTGACAGGGTTGGTTCACCCCTCCACTTT
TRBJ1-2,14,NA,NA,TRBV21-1,CASSSFQVDGGYTF,TGTGCCAGCAGCAGTTTCCAGGTTGACGGTGGCTACACCTTC
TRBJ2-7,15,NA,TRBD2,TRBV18,CASSPREGGPREQYF,TGTGCCAGCTCACCGCGGGAGGGAGGGCCTAGGGAGCAGTACTTC
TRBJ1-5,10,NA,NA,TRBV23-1,CASCNQPQHF,TGCGCCAGTTGTAATCAGCCCCAGCATTTT
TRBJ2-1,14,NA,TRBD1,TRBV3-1,CASSPGQGFDEQFF,TGTGCCAGCAGCCCTGGACAGGGTTTCGATGAGCAGTTCTTC
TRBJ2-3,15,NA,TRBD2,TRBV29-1,CSVEGTSSSTDTQYF,TGCAGCGTTGAGGGGACTAGCAGTAGCACAGATACGCAGTATTTT
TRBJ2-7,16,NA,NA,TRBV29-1,CSVAGEPGQFMNEQYF,TGCAGCGTTGCGGGGGAACCGGGACAGTTCATGAACGAGCAGTACTTC
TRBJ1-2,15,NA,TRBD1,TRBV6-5,CATRAGGYRQHGYTF,TGTGCCACCAGGGCAGGGGGCTACCGCCAACATGGCTACACCTTC
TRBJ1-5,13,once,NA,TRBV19,CAASQEGKQPQHF,TGTGCCGCGAGTCAGGAGGGGAAACAGCCCCAGCATTTT
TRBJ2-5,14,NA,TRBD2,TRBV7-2,CASSATSGGGSQYF,TGTGCCAGCAGCGCTACTAGCGGGGGAGGCTCCCAGTACTTC
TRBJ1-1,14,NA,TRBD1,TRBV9,CASSVSTGDTEAFF,TGTGCCAGCAGCGTATCCACAGGGGACACTGAAGCTTTCTTT
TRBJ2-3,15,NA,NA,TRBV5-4,CASSHDSPGPDTQYF,TGTGCCAGCAGCCACGACTCCCCGGGACCTGATACGCAGTATTTT
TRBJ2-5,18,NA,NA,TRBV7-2,CASSVGDRGGPTIETQYF,TGTGCCAGCAGCGTAGGGGATAGGGGGGGGCCTACGATTGAGACCCAGTACTTC
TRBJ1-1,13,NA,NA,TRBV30,CAWSVRRAGEAFF,TGTGCCTGGAGTGTACGAAGGGCAGGCGAGGCTTTCTTT
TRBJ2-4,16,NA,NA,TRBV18,CASSPRERGAKNIQYF,TGTGCCAGCTCACCGAGGGAGAGAGGAGCCAAAAACATTCAGTACTTC
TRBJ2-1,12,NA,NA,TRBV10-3,CAISLAGNEQFF,TGTGCCATCAGTCTCGCAGGGAATGAGCAGTTCTTC
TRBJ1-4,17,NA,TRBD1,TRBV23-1,CASRPRRQGMANEKLFF,TGCGCCAGCAGACCAAGAAGACAGGGGATGGCTAATGAAAAACTGTTTTTT